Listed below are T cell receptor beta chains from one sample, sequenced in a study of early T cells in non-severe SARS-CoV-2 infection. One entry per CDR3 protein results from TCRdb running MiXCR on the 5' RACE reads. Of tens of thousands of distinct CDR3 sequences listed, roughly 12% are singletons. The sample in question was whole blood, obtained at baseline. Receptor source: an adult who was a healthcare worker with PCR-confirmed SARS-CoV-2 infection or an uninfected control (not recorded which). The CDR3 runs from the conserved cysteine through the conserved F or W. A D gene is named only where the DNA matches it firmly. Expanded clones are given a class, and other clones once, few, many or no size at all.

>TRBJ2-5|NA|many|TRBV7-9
TGTGCCAGCAGCTTACCCGACTTGGGGGTCGGCGAGACCCAGTACTTC
CASSLPDLGVGETQYF
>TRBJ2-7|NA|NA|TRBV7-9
TGTGCCAGCAGCCCGGGTAGACCCTCCTACGAGCAGTACTTC
CASSPGRPSYEQYF
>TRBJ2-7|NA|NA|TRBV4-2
TGTGCCAGCAGCCAAGATGGGACTCCGAGTTACGAGCAGTACTTC
CASSQDGTPSYEQYF
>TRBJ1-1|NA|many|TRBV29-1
TGCAGCGTTGAAGGGTGGCGGCGGGGCGAAGCGAACACTGAAGCTTTCTTT
CSVEGWRRGEANTEAFF
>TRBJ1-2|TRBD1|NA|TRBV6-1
TGTGCCAGCAGTGCACGCTTAGACAGGGTTCAAGGCTACACCTTC
CASSARLDRVQGYTF
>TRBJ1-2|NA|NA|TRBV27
TGTGCCAGCAGTCAGGCAGGGTTTCCTAACTATGGCTACACCTTC
CASSQAGFPNYGYTF
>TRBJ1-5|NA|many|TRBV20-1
TGCAGTGCTAGAGGGGGGGGTAGCAATCAGCCCCAGCATTTT
CSARGGGSNQPQHF
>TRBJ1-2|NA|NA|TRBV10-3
TGTGCCATCAGTGATCGGGTTTCCTATGGCTACACCTTC
CAISDRVSYGYTF
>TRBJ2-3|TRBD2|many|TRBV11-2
TGTGCCAGCAGCCCTCGGGGACTACCCACAGATACGCAGTATTTT
CASSPRGLPTDTQYF
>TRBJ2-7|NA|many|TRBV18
TGTGCCAGCTCACCACCGGCCAGGGGCCACGAGCAGTACTTC
CASSPPARGHEQYF
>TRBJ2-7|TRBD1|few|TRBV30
TGTGCCTGGAGTGTACTGGGACAGATCTACGAGCAGTACTTC
CAWSVLGQIYEQYF
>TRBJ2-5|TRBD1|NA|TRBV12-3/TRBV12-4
TGTGCCAGCAGTCTGTGGACAGGGGCTCCCCAAGAGACCCAGTACTTC
CASSLWTGAPQETQYF
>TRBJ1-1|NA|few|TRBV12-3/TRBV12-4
TGTGCCAGCAGTTTATCCGGACGGAACACTGAAGCTTTCTTT
CASSLSGRNTEAFF
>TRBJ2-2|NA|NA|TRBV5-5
TGTGCCAGCAGCCTGATAGAAGTCACCGGGGAGCTGTTTTTT
CASSLIEVTGELFF